One and the same sample provided the 18 T cell receptor beta chains below, sequenced in a study of T cell responses to AZD1222 COVID-19 vaccine. Clones were read by immunoSEQ multiplex PCR, and TCRdb kept only the in-frame ones, dropping some. This sample yields about 110,000 clones, of which about 81% are seen a single time; approximately 5% belongs to the top ten. The material was peripheral blood, obtained on day 0 of AZD1222 vaccination. The receptors were sampled from an adult in good health.

This clone came up a few times. The genes are TRBV5-5 and TRBJ2-6; D possibly corresponds to TRBD1 (6 bases). Trimming took off 4 bases at V and 0 bases at J, with 8 bases between the two ends. Germline V gene lookup returns CDR1 SGHKS and CDR2 YYEKEE (reference sequence). The CDR3 sequence is 15 residues long. The CDR3 sequence is CASSVQGSGANVLTF. The CDR3 nucleotides read TGTGCCAGCAGCGTACAGGGCTCTGGGGCCAACGTCCTGACTTTC. Complete variable domain (other parts from reference TRBV5-5 and TRBJ2-6): DAGVTQSPTHLIKTRGQQVTLRCSPISGHKSVSWYQQVLGQGPQFIFQYYEKEERGRGNFPDRFSARQFPNYSSELNVNALLLGDSALYLCASSVQGSGANVLTFGAGSRLTVL.

The chain links TRBV6-2 or TRBV6-3 to TRBJ2-7, with 8 bases aligning to TRBD2. This CDR3 has 13 residues. The germline CDR1 and CDR2 sequences are MNHEY and SVGEGT. Losses at the gene ends were 2 bases for V and 4 bases for J; bases not matched to a gene: 1. The CDR3 sequence: CASSYTSGYEQYF. CDR3 nucleotides: TGTGCCAGCAGTTACACTAGCGGTTACGAGCAGTACTTC.

V usage is TRBV2 and J usage is TRBJ1-2; D perhaps matches TRBD1 (6 bases). CDR1 SNHLY and CDR2 FYNNEI come from the germline V gene. The germline V and J ends were trimmed by 3 bases and 2 bases, with 7 bases remaining between them. This CDR3 comprises 13 residues. Here the CDR3 reads CASSDRGNYGYTF. The CDR3 nucleotides are TGTGCCAGCAGTGACAGGGGCAACTATGGCTACACCTTC.

This clone has only a few counts. The chain employs TRBV7-2 and TRBJ1-1, with D tentatively TRBD1 (5 bases). The CDR3 is 11 amino acids. CDR1 and CDR2 (germline): SGHTA, FQGNSA. The V and J ends lost 5 bases and 11 bases respectively, with 12 bases between them. DNA for the CDR3: TGTGCCAGCAGCCCCCGAGGGGCGGCTTTCTTT. Amino acids: CASSPRGAAFF.

This chain connects TRBV9 to TRBJ1-2, with D unresolved. Germline CDR1 reads SGDLS; CDR2 reads YYNGEE. Trimming pared 3 bases from V and 8 bases from J, leaving 11 bases between. The CDR3 is made up of 12 amino acids. The CDR3 is CASSAQSNGYTF. The CDR3 DNA follows: TGTGCCAGCAGCGCCCAGTCCAACGGCTACACCTTC.

V is TRBV27 and J is TRBJ2-2, with TRBD1 matching over 8 bases. Germline trimming cut 4 bases from V and 4 bases from J; bases unmatched to any gene: 14. The CDR3 is 18 amino acids. CDR1 and CDR2 from the germline V gene are MNHEY and SMNVEV (reference sequence). This chain's CDR3 is CASSSGPPQGAGTGELFF. CDR3 in DNA: TGTGCCAGCAGTTCCGGCCCCCCTCAGGGGGCGGGCACCGGGGAGCTGTTTTTT.

This clone has a single count. The CDR3 region has the DNA TGTGCCAGCAGCTTAGGGACCCGACAGGGGGCCTATAATTCACCCCTCCACTTT. It encodes CASSLGTRQGAYNSPLHF. The V call is TRBV11-2, the J call TRBJ1-6; 9 bases match TRBD1. Unmatched junction bases numbered 6, after V lost 1 base and J lost 2 bases. The CDR3 contains 18 residues. CDR1 is SGHAT, CDR2 FQNNGV, per germline. Together with reference TRBV11-2 and TRBJ1-6, the CDR3 gives the full variable domain: EAGVAQSPRYKIIEKRQSVAFWCNPISGHATLYWYQQILGQGPKLLIQFQNNGVVDDSQLPKDRFSAERLKGVDSTLKIQPAKLEDSAVYLCASSLGTRQGAYNSPLHFGNGTRLTVT.

This clone was seen a handful of times. This chain connects TRBV7-8 to TRBJ1-1, with a possible D match to TRBD1 (5 bases). The V and J ends lost 5 bases and 2 bases respectively, with 18 bases between them. The CDR3 sequence is 16 residues long. Germline-derived CDR1 and CDR2 are SGHVS and FQNEAQ. The CDR3 spells CASSPPGRRSNTEAFF. Written as DNA, the CDR3 is TGTGCCAGCAGCCCTCCGGGACGCAGGTCAAACACTGAAGCTTTCTTT.

CDR3 DNA sequence: TGTGCCATCAGTGAAAGTCTACTAGGGGGGTCGTATTTT. This sequence encodes CAISESLLGGSYF. The chain uses TRBV10-3 and TRBJ2-3, with D possibly called TRBD1 or TRBD2 (6 bases each). Germline CDR1 reads ENHRY; CDR2 reads SYGVKD. Trimming left V 3 bases short and J 14 bases short, with 18 bases between. The CDR3 spans 13 residues.

V usage is TRBV3-1 (or the pseudogene TRBV3-2) and J usage is TRBJ2-5; 10 bases line up with TRBD2. The CDR3 sequence is 15 residues long. The trim removed 3 bases at V and 1 base at J, leaving 2 bases unmatched. The germline gives CDR1 LGHDT, CDR2 YNNKEL (reference sequence). The chain's CDR3 is CASSQLAGAQETQYF. In DNA form, the CDR3 reads TGTGCCAGCAGCCAGCTAGCGGGGGCCCAAGAGACCCAGTACTTC.

The chain joins TRBV6-1 to TRBJ1-2; D ambiguous. The V end lost 1 base, the J end lost 4 bases, and 10 bases lay between the germline ends. The CDR3 sequence is 14 residues long. Per the germline V gene, CDR1 is MNHNS and CDR2 is SASEGT. CDR3 sequence (DNA): TGTGCCAGCAGTGAAGGAGGCAGAATCTATGGCTACACCTTC. Residues: CASSEGGRIYGYTF.

This chain uses TRBV7-2 with TRBJ2-1; tentatively, D is TRBD1 (6 bases). This CDR3 is 16 amino acids long. The V gene's germline CDR1 is SGHTA and CDR2 FQGNSA. Trimming cost V 5 bases and J 3 bases, with 17 bases left between them. Here the CDR3 DNA reads TGTGCCAGCAGCCTCTACAGGGAGTTGGGCTACAATGAGCAGTTCTTC. Its translation: CASSLYRELGYNEQFF.

CDR3 protein: CASSQLGTLNQPQHF. The DNA for the CDR3 is TGTGCCAGCAGCCAATTGGGGACACTGAATCAGCCCCAGCATTTT. V usage is TRBV4-2 and J usage is TRBJ1-5, with a possible D match to TRBD1 (6 bases). CDR3 length equals 15 residues. The V and J ends lost 2 bases and 4 bases respectively, with 12 bases between them. Germline values: CDR1 LGHNA, CDR2 YNFKEQ.

The chain has TRBV4-1 and TRBJ2-7, with 10 nucleotides matching TRBD1. V gave up 0 bases and J gave up 8 bases; unmatched junction bases: 4. CDR1 and CDR2 (germline): MGHRA, YSYEKL. The CDR3 contains 14 residues. CDR3 bases: TGCGCCAGCAGCCAAGATTTCGACAGGGGGCAGCAGTACTTC. Its protein product is CASSQDFDRGQQYF.

This sequence joins TRBV5-4 and TRBJ2-7, with D perhaps TRBD1 (7 bases). Trimming took 0 bases from V and 5 from J, leaving 18 bases between them. The CDR3 runs to 16 residues. CDR1 is SGHNT and CDR2 is YYREEE in the germline V gene (reference sequence). CDR3 DNA: TGTGCCAGCAGCTTGGCCAGTCAGGGGGGATTGCACGAGCAGTACTTC. Amino acids: CASSLASQGGLHEQYF.

The CDR3 sequence: CASSVPSGGNEQFF. CDR3 coding DNA: TGTGCCAGCAGCGTGCCTAGCGGGGGTAATGAGCAGTTCTTC. This chain uses TRBV9 with TRBJ2-1; 10 nucleotides align to TRBD2. V lost 2 bases to trimming and J lost 7 bases; unmatched junction nucleotides: 3. The CDR3 runs 14 residues. Germline V CDR1 and CDR2: SGDLS, YYNGEE. The variable domain in full, with the rest retrieved from reference TRBV9 and TRBJ2-1, is DSGVTQTPKHLITATGQRVTLRCSPRSGDLSVYWYQQSLDQGLQFLIQYYNGEERAKGNILERFSAQQFPDLHSELNLSSLELGDSALYFCASSVPSGGNEQFFGPGTRLTVL.

The chain has TRBV29-1 and TRBJ1-1, with D possibly matching TRBD1 (5 bases). Deletions cut 4 bases from V and 2 bases from J, with 11 bases between. This CDR3 comprises 13 residues. Germline CDR1 SQVTM, CDR2 ANQGSEA. The CDR3 nucleotides are TGCAGCGTTGTTCAAGGGGCTAACACTGAAGCTTTCTTT. This sequence encodes CSVVQGANTEAFF.

The rearrangement joins TRBV30 to TRBJ1-1; perhaps TRBD1 as D (6 bases). The CDR3 length is 13 residues. Trimming took off 3 bases at V and 4 bases at J, with 12 bases between the two ends. Germline CDR1 reads GTSNPN; CDR2 reads SVGIG (reference sequence). The CDR3 protein is CAWRDTGTTEAFF. The CDR3 DNA is TGTGCCTGGAGGGATACAGGGACCACTGAAGCTTTCTTT. The variable domain in full, completed from reference TRBV30 and TRBJ1-1, reads SQTIHQWPATLVQPVGSPLSLECTVEGTSNPNLYWYRQAAGRGLQLLFYSVGIGQISSEVPQNLSASRPQDRQFILSSKKLLLSDSGFYLCAWRDTGTTEAFFGQGTRLTVV.